This TCR beta chain was documented in a study of identical twins. Template switching created a universal primer site, and the cDNA included unique molecular identifiers. MiXCR, run by TCRdb on the 5' RACE reads, gives a single entry per CDR3 protein. The sample has hundreds of thousands of distinct CDR3 sequences; 15% to 20% are singletons. Study-wide results and caveats: Twin sharing of out-of-frame TCR alpha was underestimated by models in monozygotic pairs.

The V gene lost 9 bases and the J gene lost 2 bases, with 13 bases spanning the gap. Germline CDR1 SGHKS, CDR2 YYEKEE (reference sequence). The CDR3 totals 13 residues. Points on this clonotype: What it binds is not known.

A further study also used this sample, focusing on T cells expressing NK-cell markers.

The sample consisted of PBMCs. The TCR originated in a woman younger than 30 in good health. The chain links TRBV5-5 to TRBJ2-3, with D maybe TRBD1 (5 bases). CDR3 region: CATLRGATDTQYF. The DNA of the CDR3 is TGTGCCACGTTGCGTGGGGCCACAGATACGCAGTATTTT.